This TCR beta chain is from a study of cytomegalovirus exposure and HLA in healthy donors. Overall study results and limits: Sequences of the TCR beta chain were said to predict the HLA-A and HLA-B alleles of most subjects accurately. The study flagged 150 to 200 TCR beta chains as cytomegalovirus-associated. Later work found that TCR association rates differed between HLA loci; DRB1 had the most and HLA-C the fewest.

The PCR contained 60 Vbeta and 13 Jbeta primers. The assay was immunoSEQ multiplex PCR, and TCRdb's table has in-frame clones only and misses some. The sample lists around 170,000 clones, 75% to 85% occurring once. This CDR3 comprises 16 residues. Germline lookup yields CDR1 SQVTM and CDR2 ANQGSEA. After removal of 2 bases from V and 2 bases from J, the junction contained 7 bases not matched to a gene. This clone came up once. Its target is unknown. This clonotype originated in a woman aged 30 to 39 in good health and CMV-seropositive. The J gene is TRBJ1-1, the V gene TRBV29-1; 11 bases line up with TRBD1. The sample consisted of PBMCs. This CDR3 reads CSVEPWTGGGNTEAFF. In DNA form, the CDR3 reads TGCAGCGTTGAACCCTGGACAGGGGGCGGAAACACTGAAGCTTTCTTT.